The TCR beta chain described here comes from a study of cytomegalovirus exposure and HLA in healthy donors. Broader study findings: Confirmation was obtained in vitro that a few CMV-associated chains are specific for CMV antigens. Listed as cytomegalovirus-associated were 150 or so TCR beta chains. Rarity characterized most TCR sequences, yet some public TCRs appeared in many donors. First-cohort TCR clusters tended to co-occur in the roughly 130 validation repertoires, a later analysis found.

Details on this clone: What it recognizes is unknown.

Germline V gene sequence: CDR1 SGHTA, CDR2 FQGNSA. V lost 4 bases, J lost 7 bases, and 9 bases stayed unmatched. This CDR3 comprises 14 residues. The method was immunoSEQ multiplex PCR; TCRdb's version includes in-frame clones alone and lacks a portion of them. The table lists a few hundred thousand clones, roughly 85% of them singletons, with under 0.9% in the top ten. Sequenced sample: PBMCs. The clonotype was recovered from a woman in her late teens or twenties in good health and CMV-seronegative. The chain links TRBV7-2 to TRBJ2-7; the match to TRBD2 covers 8 bases. CDR3: CASSSRRAGEEQYF. CDR3 in DNA: TGTGCCAGCAGCTCCAGAAGAGCGGGAGAAGAGCAGTACTTC. Looking up the rest from reference TRBV7-2 and TRBJ2-7 gives the full variable domain: GAGVSQSPSNKVTEKGKDVELRCDPISGHTALYWYRQSLGQGLEFLIYFQGNSAPDKSGLPSDRFSAERTGGSVSTLTIQRTQQEDSAVYLCASSSRRAGEEQYFGPGTRLTVT.